Below are 14 T cell receptor beta chains sequenced from a single sample in a study of blood T cell repertoires in COVID-19. This table comes from immunoSEQ multiplex PCR, and its TCRdb copy is limited to in-frame clones, with some not included. The data show 160,000 or so clones, with 80% seen just once and 0.45% to 0.6% held by the top ten. The sequenced sample was peripheral blood. Receptors originate from a man between 60 and 75 years old with acute or convalescent COVID-19.

The sample holds a few counts of this clone. The J gene is TRBJ2-2, the V gene TRBV15, with a possible D match to TRBD2 (5 bases). The CDR3 totals 16 residues. V was shortened by 0 bases and J by 4 bases, with 12 bases between the two germline ends. Germline CDR1 and CDR2: LNHNV and YYDKDF (reference sequence). The CDR3 nucleotides are TGTGCCACCAGCAGAGAGGTGGGCGGGCCCACCGGGGAGCTGTTTTTT. Encoded protein: CATSREVGGPTGELFF.

The chain combines TRBV3-1 (or the pseudogene TRBV3-2) with TRBJ2-5, with D possibly being TRBD2 (6 bases). Germline V gene data show CDR1 as LGHDT and CDR2 as YNNKEL (reference sequence). V was clipped by 8 bases and J by 1 base, with 17 bases between them. The CDR3 has 15 residues. In nucleotides, the CDR3 is TGTGCCAGCCCACTTTCGGGGGTCCTCCAAGAGACCCAGTACTTC. It codes for CASPLSGVLQETQYF.

The rearrangement joins TRBV4-3 to TRBJ1-2, with 7 positions matching TRBD1. CDR3 size: 14 residues. Per the germline V gene, CDR1 is LGHNA and CDR2 is YSLEER. V shed 0 bases and J 8 bases; nucleotides not matched to a gene: 6. The CDR3 region has the DNA TGCGCCAGCAGCCAAGATTGGCAGGGGGGAGGCTACACCTTC. Its protein is CASSQDWQGGGYTF.

This chain links TRBV6-2 or TRBV6-3 with TRBJ2-7; 10 nucleotides agree with TRBD1. CDR3 length equals 19 residues. From germline, CDR1 is MNHEY and CDR2 SVGEGT. V shed 6 bases and J 5 bases; nucleotides not matched to a gene: 22. This CDR3 reads CASSPPRGQGRDKRNEQYF. CDR3 coding DNA: TGTGCCAGCAGCCCCCCCCGGGGACAGGGGCGGGATAAGAGGAACGAGCAGTACTTC.

This chain joins TRBV5-1 and TRBJ1-2; TRBD1 might be the D (5 bases). Trimming stripped 0 bases from V and 5 bases from J, with 11 bases between. From germline, CDR1 is SGHRS and CDR2 YFSETQ. This CDR3 has 14 residues. In DNA, the CDR3 is TGCGCCAGCAGCTTGGACGGCAGGGATTATGGCTACACCTTC. Amino acid sequence: CASSLDGRDYGYTF. Looking up the rest from reference TRBV5-1 and TRBJ1-2 gives the full variable domain: KAGVTQTPRYLIKTRGQQVTLSCSPISGHRSVSWYQQTPGQGLQFLFEYFSETQRNKGNFPGRFSGRQFSNSRSEMNVSTLELGDSALYLCASSLDGRDYGYTFGSGTRLTVV.

This clone has only a few counts. The chain combines TRBV2 with TRBJ2-7; possibly TRBD1 for D (6 bases). CDR3 length: 18 amino acids. Trimming took off 1 base at V and 0 bases at J, with 19 bases between the two ends. Germline V gives CDR1 SNHLY, CDR2 FYNNEI. Here the CDR3 reads CASSEVGQYPRYSYEQYF. CDR3 DNA sequence: TGTGCCAGCAGTGAAGTTGGACAGTATCCCCGTTACTCCTACGAGCAGTACTTC. Drawing the rest from reference TRBV2 and TRBJ2-7, the complete variable domain is EPEVTQTPSHQVTQMGQEVILRCVPISNHLYFYWYRQILGQKVEFLVSFYNNEISEKSEIFDDQFSVERPDGSNFTLKIRSTKLEDSAMYFCASSEVGQYPRYSYEQYFGPGTRLTVT.

This clone was found once. V and J are TRBV6-5 and TRBJ2-1, with 8 bases identical to TRBD1. This CDR3 is built from 14 residues. Germline V gives CDR1 MNHEY, CDR2 SVGAGI. Trimming cost V 6 bases and J 7 bases; bases outside gene matches: 8. CDR3 bases: TGTGCCAGCAGCAACGACAGGGGTGGAAATGAGCAGTTCTTC. It specifies CASSNDRGGNEQFF.

The chain uses TRBV7-3 and TRBJ1-2, with 7 bases fitting TRBD1. V shed 6 bases, J shed 2 bases, and the junction held 9 bases outside the gene matches. The CDR3 covers 15 residues. Looked up from germline, CDR1 is SGHTA and CDR2 is FQGTGA. This CDR3 reads CASSSSGGKNYGYTF. The CDR3 DNA reads as TGTGCCAGCAGTTCCTCAGGGGGAAAGAACTATGGCTACACCTTC.

The chain couples TRBV9 to TRBJ2-3; 7 positions agree with TRBD2. The CDR3 runs to 19 residues. Germline V CDR1 and CDR2: SGDLS, YYNGEE. V lost 0 bases and J lost 1; bases outside the gene matches: 14. The CDR3 region is CASSVESGVRGLGTDTQYF. The CDR3 region has the DNA TGTGCCAGCAGCGTAGAGTCTGGTGTGCGGGGGTTGGGCACAGATACGCAGTATTTT.

This clone is a singleton in its sample. The chain is built from TRBV5-4 and TRBJ1-6; D is perhaps TRBD1 (5 bases). V lost 0 bases to trimming and J lost 9 bases, with 16 bases between them. Germline assignment: CDR1 SGHNT and CDR2 YYREEE (reference sequence). CDR3 length: 16 residues. CDR3 nucleotide sequence: TGTGCCAGCAGCTTGGTCGGGGGAGGTGGGATTTCACCCCTCCACTTT. Amino acids: CASSLVGGGGISPLHF.

The V call is TRBV4-1, the J call TRBJ2-1; TRBD2 matches 10 bases. V lost 1 base and J lost 8; bases outside the gene matches: 8. CDR3 length equals 16 residues. Germline assignment: CDR1 MGHRA and CDR2 YSYEKL. The CDR3, as DNA: TGCGCCAGCAGCCAAGGGAGCGGGAGGGCTGGCCATGAGCAGTTCTTC. This encodes CASSQGSGRAGHEQFF.

The chain uses TRBV18 and TRBJ1-1; possible D gene TRBD1, 6 bases. The CDR3 loop spans 16 amino acids. V was pared by 1 base and J by 1 base, with 13 bases between. CDR1 is KGHSH and CDR2 is LQKENI in the germline V gene. DNA of the CDR3: TGTGCCAGCTCACCACGTGCTGGACAGCAGAACACTGAAGCTTTCTTT. It translates to CASSPRAGQQNTEAFF.

The rearrangement uses TRBV6-2 or TRBV6-3 and TRBJ2-2, with 9 bases that match TRBD1. Germline trimming cut 4 bases from V and 6 bases from J; bases unmatched to any gene: 6. This CDR3 is built from 15 residues. Germline CDR1 MNHEY, CDR2 SVGEGT. The CDR3 protein is CASSFLQGAPGELFF. DNA for the CDR3: TGTGCCAGCAGTTTCCTACAGGGGGCCCCCGGGGAGCTGTTTTTT.

The chain uses TRBV27 and TRBJ1-6, with D possibly being TRBD1 (6 bases). The germline V and J ends were trimmed by 7 bases and 13 bases, with 20 bases remaining between them. The CDR3 has 14 amino acids. Looked up from germline, CDR1 is MNHEY and CDR2 is SMNVEV (reference sequence). CDR3 residues: CASKKTGDSAPLHF. The CDR3 bases are TGTGCCAGCAAGAAGACAGGAGATAGTGCCCCCCTCCACTTT.